The source of this T cell receptor beta chain is a study of T cells after yellow fever vaccination. They built TCR cDNA with 5'RACE template switching, a step that put in a universal primer site and UMIs. TCRdb re-analysed the 5' RACE reads in MiXCR, keeping a single row per CDR3 protein. This table has 300,000 to 400,000 distinct CDR3 sequences, around 8.1% appearing once. The study, taken as a whole, reports: It was a small share of clonotypes that appeared in both CD4 and CD8 compartments. Researchers cautioned that FACS-sorted repertoires could harbor abundant clonotypes contaminating from the bulk population.

This CDR3 has 16 amino acids. The germline V gene encodes CDR1 SGHTA and CDR2 FQGNSA. V dropped 1 base and J dropped 1 base, with 8 bases sitting between them. This clonotype appeared many times. No antigen is known for it. Sequenced here: PBMCs, sampled roughly 47 days after the first yellow fever vaccination. This clonotype was sampled from a man between 18 and 35 years old who received the YFV17D yellow fever vaccine. The V gene is TRBV7-2, the J gene TRBJ2-6, with D hard to call. The CDR3 sequence: CASSLVIGSGANVLTF. For the CDR3, the DNA is TGTGCCAGCAGCTTAGTTATAGGTTCTGGGGCCAACGTCCTGACTTTC.